The rows below give T cell receptor beta chains drawn from one sample of a study of T cell responses to AZD1222 COVID-19 vaccine. TCRdb's table, derived via immunoSEQ multiplex PCR, lists solely in-frame clones and lacks some. Here the sample spans around 120,000 clones, approximately 94% being singletons. The starting material was peripheral blood, obtained 28 days after the second AZD1222 dose. The source is an adult who received the AZD1222 COVID-19 vaccine. The CDR3 runs from the conserved cysteine through the conserved F or W. Each record gives: J gene, V gene, clone size, D gene, CDR3 protein, CDR3 DNA. A D gene is named only where the DNA matches it firmly. Size values are once, few and many counts, or a class for expanded clones, and some rows have none.

TRBJ2-7,TRBV6-5,once,.,CASGISSYEQYF,TGTGCCAGCGGAATAAGCTCCTACGAGCAGTACTTC
TRBJ1-2,TRBV12-3/TRBV12-4,.,.,CASSLGAGIGYTF,TGTGCCAGCAGTTTAGGGGCTGGGATAGGCTACACCTTC
TRBJ1-1,TRBV7-2,.,.,CASSLAAGRGEAFF,TGTGCCAGCAGCCTAGCGGCAGGCCGAGGGGAAGCTTTCTTT
TRBJ2-2,TRBV27,.,.,CASTRGGGLNTGELFF,TGTGCCAGCACCAGAGGGGGGGGACTGAACACCGGGGAGCTGTTTTTT
TRBJ1-3,TRBV24-1,once,.,CATMTQVSSGNTIYF,TGTGCCACCATGACTCAGGTTAGCTCTGGAAACACCATATATTTT
TRBJ1-1,TRBV10-3,.,.,CAISEPIQGTSTVEAFF,TGTGCCATCAGTGAGCCAATACAGGGTACGTCTACGGTTGAAGCTTTCTTT
TRBJ1-6,TRBV7-9,.,TRBD1,CASSLGLGTANSPLHF,TGTGCCAGCAGCTTAGGACTGGGGACAGCCAATTCACCCCTCCACTTT
TRBJ2-6,TRBV9,.,TRBD2,CASSKGGTSGLSGANVLTF,TGTGCCAGCAGCAAAGGAGGGACTAGCGGCTTATCTGGGGCCAACGTCCTGACTTTC
TRBJ2-7,TRBV6-5,.,TRBD2,CASRPGLAGAYEQYF,TGTGCCAGCAGACCCGGACTAGCGGGAGCCTACGAGCAGTACTTC
TRBJ2-6,TRBV7-9,.,.,CASTPELASGANVLTF,TGTGCCAGCACTCCCGAACTAGCTTCTGGGGCCAACGTCCTGACTTTC
TRBJ1-1,TRBV7-2,.,TRBD1,CATSPRQGRTEAFF,TGTGCCACGAGCCCCAGACAGGGAAGGACTGAAGCTTTCTTT
TRBJ2-2,TRBV10-3,.,.,CAISEGPIGELFF,TGTGCCATCAGTGAGGGCCCTATCGGGGAGCTGTTTTTT
TRBJ2-2,TRBV6-5,.,.,CASSPGPNTGELFF,TGTGCCAGCAGCCCCGGTCCGAACACCGGGGAGCTGTTTTTT
TRBJ1-1,TRBV6-6,.,.,CASTPRVNTEAFF,TGTGCCAGCACCCCGAGGGTGAACACTGAAGCTTTCTTT
TRBJ2-7,TRBV7-9,.,TRBD2,CASSTGLAFYEQYF,TGTGCCAGCAGCACGGGACTAGCCTTCTACGAGCAGTACTTC
TRBJ1-1,TRBV19,.,.,CASSKVTAGDTEAFF,TGTGCCAGTAGTAAGGTAACCGCAGGGGATACTGAAGCTTTCTTT
TRBJ2-1,TRBV5-6,.,TRBD2,CASSSSTSGRGNEQFF,TGTGCCAGCAGCTCCTCGACTAGCGGGAGGGGCAATGAGCAGTTCTTC
TRBJ2-6,TRBV5-1,.,.,CATNTDIGANVLTF,TGCGCCACCAACACAGACATAGGGGCCAACGTCCTGACTTTC
TRBJ2-5,TRBV6-2/TRBV6-3,once,.,CASSSLGGEETQYF,TGTGCCAGCAGTTCCCTCGGGGGAGAAGAGACCCAGTACTTC
TRBJ1-2,TRBV19,.,.,CASSRALVGGAYGYTF,TGTGCCAGTAGTAGGGCTCTCGTTGGGGGTGCCTATGGCTACACCTTC
TRBJ1-2,TRBV7-6,.,.,CASSLGGVLNYGYTF,TGTGCCAGCAGCTTAGGAGGCGTCCTGAACTATGGCTACACCTTC
TRBJ1-2,TRBV30,.,TRBD1,CAWAKGQGSYGYTF,TGTGCCTGGGCTAAGGGACAGGGATCTTATGGCTACACCTTC
TRBJ1-2,TRBV29-1,.,TRBD1,CSAQGDGYTF,TGCAGCGCCCAGGGGGACGGCTACACCTTC
TRBJ1-1,TRBV7-9,.,.,CASSLTRQENTEAFF,TGTGCCAGCAGCTTAACTCGACAGGAAAACACTGAAGCTTTCTTT
TRBJ1-3,TRBV19,.,.,CASAGQRDNTIYF,TGTGCCAGCGCAGGCCAGCGAGACAACACCATATATTTT
TRBJ2-7,TRBV18,.,TRBD2,CASSPDSAGDEQYF,TGTGCCAGCTCACCAGACAGCGCGGGGGACGAGCAGTACTTC
TRBJ2-5,TRBV7-8,.,.,CASSLQRLGGGETQYF,TGTGCCAGCAGCCTACAGCGTCTGGGTGGAGGTGAGACCCAGTACTTC
TRBJ1-4,TRBV30,.,.,CAWSSVSGEKLFF,TGTGCCTGGAGTAGTGTCTCAGGTGAAAAACTGTTTTTT
TRBJ2-3,TRBV7-2,.,.,CASSPKVAGDTQYF,TGTGCCAGCAGCCCGAAAGTTGCAGGGGATACGCAGTATTTT
TRBJ1-3,TRBV10-2,.,.,CASNEQGSGNTIYF,TGCGCCAGCAACGAACAGGGTTCTGGAAACACCATATATTTT
TRBJ2-2,TRBV6-2/TRBV6-3,.,.,CASSSGELFF,TGTGCCAGCAGTTCCGGGGAGCTGTTTTTT
TRBJ1-5,TRBV27,.,.,CASSKNRDNNQPQHF,TGTGCCAGCAGTAAAAACCGGGACAATAATCAGCCCCAGCATTTT
TRBJ2-7,TRBV9,.,TRBD2,CASSVRGEETSVSSYEQYF,TGTGCCAGCAGCGTAAGGGGGGAGGAGACTAGCGTGAGCTCCTACGAGCAGTACTTC
TRBJ2-5,TRBV24-1,once,.,CATSGGGETQYF,TGTGCCACCAGCGGGGGCGGGGAGACCCAGTACTTC
TRBJ2-5,TRBV30,.,.,CAWSPGPSQETQYF,TGTGCCTGGAGTCCCGGTCCCAGCCAAGAGACCCAGTACTTC
TRBJ2-7,TRBV3-1/TRBV3-2,.,TRBD2,CASSQGLGGSYEQYF,TGTGCCAGCAGCCAAGGTCTGGGGGGGTCCTACGAGCAGTACTTC
TRBJ1-2,TRBV7-9,once,.,CASSPRGGNYGYTF,TGTGCCAGCAGCCCCCGAGGGGGGAACTATGGCTACACCTTC
TRBJ2-7,TRBV7-2,.,TRBD2,CASSSSGGAGEQYF,TGTGCCAGCAGCTCTAGCGGGGGGGCTGGCGAGCAGTACTTC
TRBJ1-4,TRBV15,.,.,CASQTEPNEKLFF,TGTGCATCTCAGACCGAGCCAAATGAAAAACTGTTTTTT
TRBJ1-5,TRBV3-1/TRBV3-2,.,.,CASSQDTVSPQHF,TGTGCCAGCAGCCAAGATACGGTCTCGCCCCAGCATTTT
TRBJ1-5,TRBV18,.,.,CASSSGASQPQHF,TGTGCCAGCTCATCCGGGGCGTCTCAGCCCCAGCATTTT
TRBJ1-1,TRBV19,.,.,CASHGQHTEAFF,TGTGCCAGCCACGGACAGCACACTGAAGCTTTCTTT
TRBJ2-7,TRBV7-3,.,TRBD1,CASSLSGRTGSEQYF,TGTGCCAGCAGCTTAAGTGGGAGGACAGGGAGCGAGCAGTACTTC
TRBJ1-1,TRBV27,.,.,CASSLTGRSLRNTEAFF,TGTGCCAGCAGTTTAACAGGACGGAGCCTCCGGAACACTGAAGCTTTCTTT
TRBJ1-1,TRBV18,.,TRBD1,CASSPPHLGSGGVGGTEAFF,TGTGCCAGCTCACCACCGCATCTAGGCTCAGGGGGCGTTGGTGGTACTGAAGCTTTCTTT
TRBJ2-5,TRBV6-4,.,TRBD1,CASSGGQGKWETQYF,TGTGCCAGCAGTGGGGGACAGGGGAAGTGGGAGACCCAGTACTTC
TRBJ2-1,TRBV29-1,.,.,CSVEDPRGGGNEQFF,TGCAGCGTTGAAGATCCGCGAGGGGGTGGTAATGAGCAGTTCTTC
TRBJ1-1,TRBV18,.,.,CASSPTGRTEAFF,TGTGCCAGCTCACCTACAGGGCGGACTGAAGCTTTCTTT
TRBJ1-5,TRBV19,.,.,CASSYLDRNNQPQHF,TGTGCCAGTAGTTACCTAGACAGGAACAATCAGCCCCAGCATTTT
TRBJ2-5,TRBV25-1,.,TRBD2,CASSSRTSEKETQYF,TGTGCCAGCAGCTCTAGGACTAGCGAGAAAGAGACCCAGTACTTC
TRBJ1-1,TRBV7-2,.,.,CASTIGRNTEAFF,TGTGCCAGCACCATAGGCAGGAACACTGAAGCTTTCTTT
TRBJ1-5,TRBV6-4,.,.,CASGQEGSNQPQHF,TGTGCCAGCGGCCAGGAGGGGAGCAATCAGCCCCAGCATTTT
TRBJ1-2,TRBV7-9,.,.,CASSLGHRSGYTF,TGTGCCAGCAGCTTAGGGCATCGGAGTGGCTACACCTTC
TRBJ1-2,TRBV4-1,.,.,CASSQATGIRGYTF,TGCGCCAGCAGCCAAGCTACAGGGATAAGAGGCTACACCTTC
TRBJ2-1,TRBV29-1,.,.,CSVESPSEAYNEQFF,TGCAGCGTTGAAAGTCCTAGCGAGGCCTACAATGAGCAGTTCTTC
TRBJ1-5,TRBV5-1,.,.,CASSATGFQPQHF,TGCGCCAGCAGCGCCACAGGGTTTCAGCCCCAGCATTTT
TRBJ1-1,TRBV7-2,.,.,CASSLHQGFLNTEAFF,TGTGCCAGCAGCTTACACCAGGGTTTCCTGAACACTGAAGCTTTCTTT
TRBJ1-6,TRBV9,.,TRBD1,CASSVVAGGNSPLHF,TGTGCCAGCAGCGTAGTGGCAGGGGGGAATTCACCCCTCCACTTT
TRBJ1-2,TRBV2,.,.,CASWGQGGYTF,TGTGCCAGCTGGGGGCAGGGGGGCTACACCTTC
TRBJ1-1,TRBV6-5,.,TRBD1,CASSYRGLPTEAFF,TGTGCCAGCAGTTACAGGGGGCTTCCCACTGAAGCTTTCTTT